This T cell receptor beta chain was retrieved from a study of T cell responses to AZD1222 COVID-19 vaccine. The length of the CDR3 is 14 residues. Germline CDR1 and CDR2: SGHVS and FQNEAQ. V dropped 0 bases and J dropped 1 base, with 6 bases sitting between them. Only in-frame clones appear in the TCRdb table, and some are missing; sequencing was by immunoSEQ multiplex PCR. Seen here are roughly 130,000 clones, approximately 86% observed once, and the top ten hold over 1.2%. The chain joins TRBV7-8 to TRBJ1-1, with a weak D call TRBD1 (6 bases). The TCR originated in an adult in good health. The sequencing used peripheral blood, collected on day 0 of AZD1222 vaccination. The CDR3 DNA sequence: TGTGCCAGCAGCTTAGCGACAGGGAACACTGAAGCTTTCTTT. It specifies CASSLATGNTEAFF. The entire variable domain, with the rest obtained from reference TRBV7-8 and TRBJ1-1, is as follows: GAGVSQSPRYKVAKRGQDVALRCDPISGHVSLFWYQQALGQGPEFLTYFQNEAQLDKSGLPSDRFFAERPEGSVSTLKIQRTQQEDSAVYLCASSLATGNTEAFFGQGTRLTVV.